These 20 T cell receptor beta chains came from one sample sequenced in a study of blood T cell repertoires in COVID-19 (TCRdb year 2020). Libraries were made using the immunoSEQ multiplex PCR assay. TCRdb took over this immuneACCESS table, retaining in-frame rearrangements with V and J assigned. Such tables are incomplete; in checked studies, under half of the missing clones stem from an unresolved V gene, and the remainder is unexplained. In all, the sample holds 65,000 to 85,000 clones, and around nine tenths of those were seen once. About 5.7% of the sample goes to the ten largest clones. The specimen sequenced was peripheral blood. These receptors were taken from a man of 80 years or more with COVID-19, enrolled during active disease.

The chain combines TRBV3-1 (or the pseudogene TRBV3-2) with TRBJ2-1, with 9 bases lining up with TRBD1. Trimming removed 0 bases from V and 9 bases from J; junction bases left unmatched: 9. The CDR3 covers 16 residues. CDR1 and CDR2 from the germline V gene are LGHDT and YNNKEL (reference sequence). This CDR3 is CASSQDLGQGFAEQFF. CDR3 DNA: TGTGCCAGCAGCCAAGATCTTGGACAGGGGTTTGCTGAGCAGTTCTTC.

This chain connects TRBV21-1 to TRBJ2-5; the D segment call TRBD2 is taken from the table without a DNA check. TRBV21-1 is recorded as a pseudogene. The CDR3 spans 18 residues. The CDR3 here is CASSKRVPGWTADKTQYF. CDR3 sequence (DNA): TGTGCCAGCAGCAAAAGGGTCCCAGGCTGGACTGCTGATAAGACCCAGTACTTC.

The genes are TRBV28 and TRBJ2-7; TRBD2 matches 7 bases. Germline V gives CDR1 MDHEN, CDR2 SYDVKM. Trimming took 6 bases from V and 6 from J; bases not matched to a gene: 5. The CDR3 totals 12 residues. The CDR3 DNA reads TGTGCCAGCAGCCCGACTAGCCCCGAGCAGTACTTC. The encoded protein is CASSPTSPEQYF. The full variable domain, in which reference TRBV28 and TRBJ2-7 provide the parts outside the CDR3, is DVKVTQSSRYLVKRTGEKVFLECVQDMDHENMFWYRQDPGLGLRLIYFSYDVKMKEKGDIPEGYSVSREKKERFSLILESASTNQTSMYLCASSPTSPEQYFGPGTRLTVT.

The gene calls are TRBV2 and TRBJ1-6, with no clear D. V was cut by 3 bases and J by 8 bases, with 5 bases left in between. Germline CDR1 and CDR2: SNHLY and FYNNEI. CDR3 length: 12 residues. The CDR3 spells CASSDVYSPLHF. CDR3 nucleotide sequence: TGTGCCAGCAGTGACGTGTATTCACCCCTCCACTTT.

This sequence joins TRBV5-4 and TRBJ2-2, with TRBD1 matching over 9 bases. Germline assignment: CDR1 SGHNT and CDR2 YYREEE (reference sequence). Unmatched junction bases numbered 5, after V lost 2 bases and J lost 3 bases. The CDR3 is 16 amino acids. DNA of the CDR3: TGTGCCAGCAGCTTTAGGGGACAGGGTTACACCGGGGAGCTGTTTTTT. It translates to CASSFRGQGYTGELFF.

The V and J genes are TRBV9 and TRBJ1-1, with 9 bases identical to TRBD1. CDR1 and CDR2 (germline): SGDLS, YYNGEE. The CDR3 spans 15 residues. Trimming took 4 bases from V and 11 from J; bases not matched to a gene: 15. The chain's CDR3 is CASSPQGQGLAGAFF. In DNA, the CDR3 is TGTGCCAGCAGCCCCCAGGGACAGGGACTTGCGGGTGCTTTCTTT.

V and J are TRBV7-2 and TRBJ1-6; weak D call: TRBD1 (5 bases). Trimming removed 2 bases from V and 7 bases from J, with 21 bases in between. The CDR3 sequence is 18 residues long. The germline V gene encodes CDR1 SGHTA and CDR2 FQGNSA. The CDR3 here is CASSLRGTGGRANSPLHF. CDR3 sequence (DNA): TGTGCCAGCAGCTTAAGGGGCACGGGGGGGAGAGCGAATTCACCCCTCCACTTT. Full variable domain (outside the CDR3, taken from reference TRBV7-2 and TRBJ1-6): GAGVSQSPSNKVTEKGKDVELRCDPISGHTALYWYRQSLGQGLEFLIYFQGNSAPDKSGLPSDRFSAERTGGSVSTLTIQRTQQEDSAVYLCASSLRGTGGRANSPLHFGNGTRLTVT.

V usage is TRBV9 and J usage is TRBJ2-3, with D unresolved. In germline, CDR1 is SGDLS, CDR2 YYNGEE. This CDR3 is 15 amino acids long. Trimming took off 0 bases at V and 0 bases at J, with 8 bases between the two ends. The CDR3 sequence: CASSVDSSSTDTQYF. The CDR3 DNA reads TGTGCCAGCAGCGTAGATAGCAGTAGCACAGATACGCAGTATTTT. Using reference TRBV9 and TRBJ2-3 for the parts outside the CDR3, the full variable domain is DSGVTQTPKHLITATGQRVTLRCSPRSGDLSVYWYQQSLDQGLQFLIQYYNGEERAKGNILERFSAQQFPDLHSELNLSSLELGDSALYFCASSVDSSSTDTQYFGPGTRLTVL.

The table lists this clone with a few counts. This chain links TRBV6-1 with TRBJ1-2; no clear D gene. From germline, CDR1 is MNHNS and CDR2 SASEGT. The V and J ends lost 1 base and 8 bases respectively, with 17 bases between them. The CDR3 extends over 15 amino acids. Here the CDR3 DNA reads TGTGCCAGCAGTGAAGGGACCGGGCTAAGGGAGGGCTACACCTTC. Its protein is CASSEGTGLREGYTF.

The J gene is TRBJ1-2, the V gene TRBV7-8, with D tentatively TRBD1 (6 bases). The germline V and J ends were trimmed by 0 bases and 2 bases, with 10 bases remaining between them. Germline V gene sequence: CDR1 SGHVS, CDR2 FQNEAQ. This CDR3 comprises 15 residues. CDR3 protein: CASSLAGTMNYGYTF. Written as DNA, the CDR3 is TGTGCCAGCAGCTTAGCCGGGACAATGAACTATGGCTACACCTTC.

V and J are TRBV5-4 and TRBJ1-1; possible D gene TRBD1, 5 bases. The CDR3 consists of 14 residues. The V and J ends lost 6 bases and 1 base respectively, with 13 bases between them. Germline values: CDR1 SGHNT, CDR2 YYREEE (reference sequence). CDR3 in amino acids: CASKRGGANTEAFF. CDR3 DNA sequence: TGTGCCAGCAAGCGGGGAGGGGCGAACACTGAAGCTTTCTTT.

The J gene is TRBJ2-7, the V gene TRBV7-2; 12 nucleotides line up with TRBD2. V shed 1 base, J shed 1 base, and the junction held 2 bases outside the gene matches. This CDR3 spans 16 amino acids. Germline V gene sequence: CDR1 SGHTA, CDR2 FQGNSA. This CDR3 is CASSLELAGGSYEQYF. DNA of the CDR3: TGTGCCAGCAGCTTAGAACTAGCGGGGGGATCCTACGAGCAGTACTTC.

This rearrangement joins TRBV24-1 to TRBJ2-1, with D hard to call. Per the germline V gene, CDR1 is KGHDR and CDR2 is SFDVKD. This CDR3 spans 13 amino acids. Trimming left V 4 bases short and J 3 bases short, with 6 bases between. As DNA, the CDR3 is TGTGCCACCAGTGACGCTAACTACAATGAGCAGTTCTTC. Its translation: CATSDANYNEQFF.

In the case of this clone: One end of the junction varies from germline; a read error may be responsible. Within the sample, other DNA sequences also encode this same CDR3. The gene calls are TRBV5-6 and TRBJ1-2; D gene uncertain. This CDR3 is built from 12 residues. The germline V gene has CDR1 SGHDT and CDR2 YYEEEE. DNA for the CDR3: TGTGCCAGTAGCTTGGGCAGCTATGGCTACACCTTC. It codes for CASSLGSYGYTF.

This chain links TRBV7-9 with TRBJ2-3; D might be TRBD2 (6 bases). The germline gives CDR1 SEHNR, CDR2 FQNEAQ (reference sequence). This CDR3 comprises 14 residues. CDR3 in amino acids: CGSRGRTSTDTQYF. DNA for the CDR3: TGTGGGAGCCGTGGGAGGACTAGCACAGATACGCAGTATTTT.

The rearrangement links TRBV18 to TRBJ1-1; no firm D call. Germline V lookup: CDR1 KGHSH, CDR2 LQKENI. Trimming removed 9 bases at V and 0 bases at J, with 11 bases between. This CDR3 spans 13 amino acids. CDR3 region: CASRTDMNTEAFF. The CDR3 DNA reads as TGTGCCAGTCGGACTGACATGAACACTGAAGCTTTCTTT. The full variable domain, with the rest looked up from reference TRBV18 and TRBJ1-1, is NAGVMQNPRHLVRRRGQEARLRCSPMKGHSHVYWYRQLPEEGLKFMVYLQKENIIDESGMPKERFSAEFPKEGPSILRIQQVVRGDSAAYFCASRTDMNTEAFFGQGTRLTVV.

J is TRBJ1-6 and V is TRBV5-1; no reliable D call. V lost 0 bases, J lost 6 bases, and 13 bases lay in between. The CDR3 contains 16 residues. CDR1 and CDR2 from the germline V gene are SGHRS and YFSETQ. This CDR3 reads CASSLDAPGGNSPLHF. CDR3 coding DNA: TGCGCCAGCAGCTTGGATGCTCCAGGAGGTAATTCACCCCTCCACTTT.

The genes are TRBV10-3 and TRBJ1-4; a possible D gene is TRBD1 (5 bases). The CDR3 runs to 15 residues. Germline V CDR1 and CDR2: ENHRY, SYGVKD. Deletions cut 3 bases from V and 10 bases from J, with 18 bases between. Written as DNA, the CDR3 is TGTGCCATCAGTGAAGAGTTGAGCAGCGGGGGAAAACTGTTTTTT. Translated, it gives CAISEELSSGGKLFF.

The rearrangement joins TRBV5-1 to TRBJ1-4; 7 positions agree with TRBD1. V lost 4 bases and J lost 0; bases outside the gene matches: 3. The CDR3 has 15 amino acids. In germline, CDR1 is SGHRS, CDR2 YFSETQ. The CDR3 region is CASSGGQATNEKLFF. The CDR3 nucleotides are TGCGCCAGCAGCGGAGGACAGGCAACTAATGAAAAACTGTTTTTT.

This chain joins TRBV6-2 or TRBV6-3 and TRBJ2-1, with 13 bases matching TRBD2. The CDR3 length is 16 residues. Germline V gene sequence: CDR1 MNHEY, CDR2 SVGEGT. V was clipped by 0 bases and J by 9 bases; unmatched bases: 5. This chain's CDR3 is CASSYSRGLAGIEQFF. In nucleotides, the CDR3 is TGTGCCAGCAGTTACTCGAGGGGACTAGCGGGGATTGAGCAGTTCTTC.